This TCR beta chain stems from a study of cytomegalovirus exposure and HLA in healthy donors. Whole-study findings and limits: The study recorded more than 150 TCR beta chains that were cytomegalovirus-associated. A later analysis by the authors found several of the most significant clusters apparently linked to common viral pathogens.

Amplification used 60 Vbeta primers and 13 Jbeta primers. Profiled with immunoSEQ multiplex PCR; TCRdb holds only in-frame clones, not every one. The table shows approximately 140,000 clones, with 79% occurring only once. The trim removed 2 bases at V and 4 bases at J, leaving 4 bases unmatched. Germline V gives CDR1 MNHNY, CDR2 SVGAGI (reference sequence). CDR3 size: 15 residues. A word on this clone: Its antigen is undetermined.

The genes are TRBV6-6 and TRBJ2-7; 11 bases line up with TRBD2. This TCR derives from a man in his forties or fifties in good health and CMV-seropositive. Sequencing was carried out using PBMCs. The CDR3: CASSYTSGSFYEQYF. The CDR3 region has the DNA TGTGCCAGCAGTTACACTAGCGGGAGTTTTTACGAGCAGTACTTC.